The entry below gives a single TCR beta chain sequence along with its context. The data derive from a study of blood T cell repertoires in COVID-19. Source study methods: Amplified reference gene primers provided the basis for estimating nucleated cell counts. The method was immunoSEQ multiplex PCR; TCRdb's version includes in-frame clones alone and lacks a portion of them. The V and J calls and clone size come from that table; D and trimming were worked out from the DNA. Found here are approximately 240,000 clones, approximately 82% of them singletons; the top ten hold roughly 4.6%. CDR3 size: 13 residues. Trimming left V 0 bases short and J 8 bases short, with 6 bases between. Germline V gene sequence: CDR1 SGHKS, CDR2 YYEKEE (reference sequence).

The TCR sequence derives from a woman of 80 years or more with active or convalescent COVID-19. J is TRBJ1-6 and V is TRBV5-5; D is ambiguous. Sequencing was performed on peripheral blood. CDR3 nucleotide sequence: TGTGCCAGCAGCTTGGGTCCTGATTCACCCCTCCACTTT. It codes for CASSLGPDSPLHF.